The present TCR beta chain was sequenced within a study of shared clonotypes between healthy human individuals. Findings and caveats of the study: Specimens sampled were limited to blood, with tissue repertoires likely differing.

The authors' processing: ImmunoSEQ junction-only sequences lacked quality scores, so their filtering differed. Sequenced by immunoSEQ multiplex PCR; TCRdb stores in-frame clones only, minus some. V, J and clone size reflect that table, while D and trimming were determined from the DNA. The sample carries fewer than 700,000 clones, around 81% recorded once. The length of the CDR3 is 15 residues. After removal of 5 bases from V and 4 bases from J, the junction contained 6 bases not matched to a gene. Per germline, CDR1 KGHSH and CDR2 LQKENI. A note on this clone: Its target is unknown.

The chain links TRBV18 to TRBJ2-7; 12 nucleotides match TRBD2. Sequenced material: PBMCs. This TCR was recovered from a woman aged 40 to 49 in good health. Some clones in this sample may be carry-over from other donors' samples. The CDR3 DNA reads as TGTGCCAGCTCATCGACTAGCGGGAGACCGTACGAGCAGTACTTC. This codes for CASSSTSGRPYEQYF.